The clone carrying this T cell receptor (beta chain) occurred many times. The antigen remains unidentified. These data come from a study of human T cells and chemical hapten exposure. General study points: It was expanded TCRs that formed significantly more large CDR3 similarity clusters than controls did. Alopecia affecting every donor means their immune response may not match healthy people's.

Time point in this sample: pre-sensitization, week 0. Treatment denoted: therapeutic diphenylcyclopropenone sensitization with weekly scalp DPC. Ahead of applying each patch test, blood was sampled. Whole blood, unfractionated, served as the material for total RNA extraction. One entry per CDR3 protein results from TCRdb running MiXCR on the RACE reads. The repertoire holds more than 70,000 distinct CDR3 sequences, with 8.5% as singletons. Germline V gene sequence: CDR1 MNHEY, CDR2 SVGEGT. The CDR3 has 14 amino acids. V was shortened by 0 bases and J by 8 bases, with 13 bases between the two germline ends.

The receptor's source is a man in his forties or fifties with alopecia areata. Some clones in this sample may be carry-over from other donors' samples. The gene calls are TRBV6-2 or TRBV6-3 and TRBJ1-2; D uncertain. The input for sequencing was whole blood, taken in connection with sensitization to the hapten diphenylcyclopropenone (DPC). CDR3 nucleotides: TGTGCCAGCAGTTACTCGATACCAGGAGGGGGCTACACCTTC. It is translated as CASSYSIPGGGYTF.